This T cell receptor beta chain was sequenced in a study of monozygotic twins with inflammatory bowel disease. Study conclusions and caveats: By inverse Simpson index, TCRbeta diversity was lower in IBD patients than in healthy co-twins.

On this clonotype itself: Its antigen is not known.

The V gene's germline CDR1 is SGDLS and CDR2 YYNGEE. This CDR3 is 16 amino acids long. Template switching appended UMIs that held a 6-nucleotide sample barcode. TCRdb re-called the 5' RACE reads and catalogs CDR3 proteins one per entry, DNA excluded. In all, the sample yields approximately 400,000 distinct CDR3 sequences. Sequenced sample: blood. The clonotype comes from a human donor with ulcerative colitis or Crohn's disease, or a healthy co-twin of an affected twin (not recorded which). V usage is TRBV9 and J usage is TRBJ2-5; TCRdb lists TRBD2, though no DNA is available to test this call. The chain's CDR3 is CASSVAGLAGQETQYF.